These 17 T cell receptor beta chains originate from one sample sequenced in a study of blood T cell repertoires in COVID-19. Profiling relied on immunoSEQ multiplex PCR, and the TCRdb table lists in-frame clones only, not all of them. The sample records fewer than 300,000 clones, about 89% being singletons. What was sequenced was peripheral blood. The receptors here all came from a man aged 35 to 55 who had recovered from COVID-19.

The chain uses TRBV19 and TRBJ2-1; a weak D match, TRBD1 (5 bases). V was shortened by 8 bases and J by 0 bases, with 17 bases between the two germline ends. Germline CDR1 reads LNHDA; CDR2 reads SQIVND (reference sequence). There are 16 residues in the CDR3. CDR3 DNA sequence: TGTGCCAGTTTGGGGCACGACAAGAGCTCCTACAATGAGCAGTTCTTC. This gives the protein CASLGHDKSSYNEQFF.

This rearrangement joins TRBV20-1 to TRBJ2-7; possibly TRBD1 for D (6 bases). The CDR3 has 13 amino acids. The V gene lost 3 bases and the J gene lost 3 bases, with 12 bases spanning the gap. Germline V gives CDR1 DFQATT, CDR2 SNEGSKA (reference sequence). DNA for the CDR3: TGCAGTGCTAGTTTTGCAGGGGTCTACGAGCAGTACTTC. Its protein product is CSASFAGVYEQYF.

V gene TRBV9 combines with J gene TRBJ1-2, with D perhaps matching TRBD1 (5 bases). V shed 4 bases and J shed 3 bases, with 10 bases lying between them. The CDR3 spans 13 residues. Germline CDR1 SGDLS, CDR2 YYNGEE. CDR3 sequence reads: CASSFGGDYGYTF. In nucleotides, the CDR3 is TGTGCCAGCAGCTTCGGGGGGGACTATGGCTACACCTTC.

CDR3 region: CASSGRQSGGLGTDTQYF. In DNA, the CDR3 is TGTGCCAGCAGCGGCCGACAGTCAGGGGGGCTAGGCACAGATACGCAGTATTTT. The chain couples TRBV7-2 to TRBJ2-3; D possibly corresponds to TRBD1 (7 bases). The CDR3 has 18 amino acids. V gave up 5 bases and J gave up 1 base, with 22 bases separating them. Germline CDR1 reads SGHTA; CDR2 reads FQGNSA.

The chain links TRBV3-1 (or the pseudogene TRBV3-2) to TRBJ2-5; a possible D gene is TRBD2 (5 bases). The V and J ends lost 9 bases and 8 bases respectively, with 22 bases between them. The CDR3 covers 14 residues. In germline, CDR1 is LGHDT, CDR2 YNNKEL (reference sequence). CDR3 DNA: TGTGCCAGGCCGGAAACGGACTCCAAGAAAACCCAGTACTTC. Amino acids: CARPETDSKKTQYF.

This clone was picked up one time. This chain uses TRBV9 with TRBJ1-5; a possible D gene is TRBD1 (6 bases). Trimming cost V 0 bases and J 4 bases, with 14 bases left between them. Germline-derived CDR1 and CDR2 are SGDLS and YYNGEE. The CDR3 has 16 residues. CDR3 nucleotide sequence: TGTGCCAGCAGCGTAGGAACAGGGTTAGGGAATCAGCCCCAGCATTTT. This encodes CASSVGTGLGNQPQHF.

The chain links TRBV6-5 to TRBJ2-6; 7 bases are shared with TRBD1. The CDR3 contains 15 residues. Losses at the gene ends were 9 bases for V and 1 base for J; bases not matched to a gene: 6. From germline, CDR1 is MNHEY and CDR2 SVGAGI. The CDR3 nucleotides are TGTGCCAGTAGGGACAGACCTTCTGGGGCCAACGTCCTGACTTTC. Translation gives CASRDRPSGANVLTF.

The rearrangement joins TRBV19 to TRBJ2-7, with a tentative D call TRBD1 (6 bases). With 3 bases removed from V and 3 bases from J, the gap between germline ends came to 12 bases. The germline V gene encodes CDR1 LNHDA and CDR2 SQIVND (reference sequence). The length of the CDR3 is 14 residues. The CDR3 here is CASSIVGAGYEQYF. In DNA form, the CDR3 reads TGTGCCAGTAGTATCGTGGGGGCAGGCTACGAGCAGTACTTC.

V gene TRBV14 combines with J gene TRBJ2-5, with 12 bases lining up with TRBD2. The J segment lost 1 base and the V segment lost 0 bases, leaving 3 bases of the junction unmatched. CDR3 length: 17 residues. Looked up from germline, CDR1 is SGHDN and CDR2 is FVKESK. CDR3 sequence (DNA): TGTGCCAGCAGCCAAGAACCGGGACTAGCGGGCCAAGAGACCCAGTACTTC. This gives the protein CASSQEPGLAGQETQYF. The full variable domain, its missing parts supplied by reference TRBV14 and TRBJ2-5, is EAGVTQFPSHSVIEKGQTVTLRCDPISGHDNLYWYRRVMGKEIKFLLHFVKESKQDESGMPNNRFLAERTGGTYSTLKVQPAELEDSGVYFCASSQEPGLAGQETQYFGPGTRLLVL.

The chain has TRBV11-2 and TRBJ2-7, with 8 bases that match TRBD1. Germline CDR1 and CDR2: SGHAT and FQNNGV. This CDR3 is 11 amino acids long. V lost 5 bases, J lost 7 bases, and 1 base stayed unmatched. CDR3 region: CASSRQGEQYF. For the CDR3, the DNA is TGTGCCAGCAGCAGACAGGGGGAGCAGTACTTC.

The CDR3: CASSYSRQAEGKLFF. The CDR3 nucleotides are TGTGCCAGCAGTTACTCGAGGCAGGCGGAGGGAAAACTGTTTTTT. This sequence joins TRBV6-6 and TRBJ1-4; D remains ambiguous. From germline, CDR1 is MNHNY and CDR2 SVGAGI (reference sequence). The CDR3 contains 15 residues. Trimming took off 0 bases at V and 10 bases at J, with 15 bases between the two ends.

In its sample, this clone was seen once. This chain joins TRBV5-4 and TRBJ2-1; 8 bases line up with TRBD2. The CDR3 has 18 residues. Looked up from germline, CDR1 is SGHNT and CDR2 is YYREEE (reference sequence). Trimming cost V 1 base and J 4 bases; bases outside gene matches: 13. The CDR3 loop is CASSLWGSGTRGYNEQFF. CDR3 in DNA: TGTGCCAGCAGCTTGTGGGGTTCCGGGACTAGGGGATACAATGAGCAGTTCTTC.

The rearrangement uses TRBV12-3 or TRBV12-4 and TRBJ2-1; possibly TRBD1 for D (5 bases). The CDR3 contains 13 residues. The germline V and J ends were trimmed by 5 bases and 8 bases, with 13 bases remaining between them. The DNA of the CDR3 is TGTGCCAGCAGTCCCGGGCCGACAGATGAGCAGTTCTTC. Its protein is CASSPGPTDEQFF.

The chain employs TRBV18 and TRBJ1-1; 8 bases are a match to TRBD1. Germline V gene sequence: CDR1 KGHSH, CDR2 LQKENI. There are 12 residues in the CDR3. The J segment lost 5 bases and the V segment lost 9 bases, leaving 5 bases of the junction unmatched. The CDR3 DNA reads TGTGCCAGTGGACAGGGAGGGACTGAAGCTTTCTTT. Protein: CASGQGGTEAFF.

This clone has a handful of counts. The CDR3 DNA follows: TGTGCCAGCAGTTACGGGGGGGCTTGGAACACTGAAGCTTTCTTT. Protein sequence: CASSYGGAWNTEAFF. The rearrangement uses TRBV6-5 and TRBJ1-1; the D gene is possibly TRBD1 (6 bases). The CDR3 runs 15 residues. Germline values: CDR1 MNHEY, CDR2 SVGAGI. V was shortened by 2 bases and J by 1 base, with 11 bases between the two germline ends.

This chain joins TRBV12-5 and TRBJ2-2, with 11 bases that match TRBD1. Germline V gene data show CDR1 as LGHNT and CDR2 as FRNRAP. The V gene end was trimmed by 3 bases and the J gene end by 5 bases; junction bases not matched to a gene: 5. The CDR3 has 16 residues. In DNA, the CDR3 is TGTGCTAGTGGTTTCCAGGGACAGGGGGGGACCGGGGAGCTGTTTTTT. Translation: CASGFQGQGGTGELFF.

This chain connects TRBV30 to TRBJ1-5; D might be TRBD1 (5 bases). In germline, CDR1 is GTSNPN, CDR2 SVGIG (reference sequence). Deletions cut 0 bases from V and 0 bases from J, with 9 bases between. The CDR3 is 15 residues long. The CDR3 DNA reads TGTGCCTGGAGTGTATGGGGGGGTAGCAATCAGCCCCAGCATTTT. This translates into CAWSVWGGSNQPQHF.